The sequence of this T cell receptor (beta chain) was determined in a study of cytomegalovirus exposure and HLA in healthy donors. Study-level results: Trimming of TCR beta V- and J-genes showed a link, identified in a later analysis, to a missense DCLRE1C variant.

A few counts support this clone. Antigen specificity is unknown. Vbeta (60) and Jbeta (13) primers were used in the PCR. Only in-frame clones appear in the TCRdb table, and some are missing; sequencing was by immunoSEQ multiplex PCR. The sample records about 160,000 clones, approximately 86% being singletons. Sample: PBMCs. The origin of this receptor is a young woman in good health and CMV-seronegative.

CDR3 loop: CASNPGQEPNQPQHF. DNA for the CDR3: TGTGCCAGCAATCCAGGACAGGAGCCCAATCAGCCCCAGCATTTT. The chain couples TRBV6-5 to TRBJ1-5, with 7 bases identical to TRBD1. CDR3 length equals 15 residues. The junction had 9 bases not matched to a gene; V was cut back by 7 bases and J by 3 bases. Germline V CDR1 and CDR2: MNHEY, SVGAGI.